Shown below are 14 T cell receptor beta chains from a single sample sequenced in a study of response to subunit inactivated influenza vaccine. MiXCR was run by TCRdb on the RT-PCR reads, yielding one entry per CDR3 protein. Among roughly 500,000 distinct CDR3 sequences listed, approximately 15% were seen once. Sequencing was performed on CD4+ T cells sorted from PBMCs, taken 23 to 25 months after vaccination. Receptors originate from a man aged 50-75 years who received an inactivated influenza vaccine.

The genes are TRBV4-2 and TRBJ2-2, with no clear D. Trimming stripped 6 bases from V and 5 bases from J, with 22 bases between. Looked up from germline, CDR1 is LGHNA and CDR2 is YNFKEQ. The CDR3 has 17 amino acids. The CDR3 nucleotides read TGTGCCAGCAGTTTCGATACGGCTGGGCATGATACCGGGGAGCTGTTTTTT. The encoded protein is CASSFDTAGHDTGELFF.

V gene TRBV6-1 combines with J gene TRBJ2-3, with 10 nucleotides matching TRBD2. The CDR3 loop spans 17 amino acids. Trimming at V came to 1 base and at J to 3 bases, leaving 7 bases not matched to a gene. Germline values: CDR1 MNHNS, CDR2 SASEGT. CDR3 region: CASSEVSSGRGTDTQYF. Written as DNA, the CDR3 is TGTGCCAGCAGTGAAGTATCTAGCGGGAGAGGGACAGATACGCAGTATTTT.

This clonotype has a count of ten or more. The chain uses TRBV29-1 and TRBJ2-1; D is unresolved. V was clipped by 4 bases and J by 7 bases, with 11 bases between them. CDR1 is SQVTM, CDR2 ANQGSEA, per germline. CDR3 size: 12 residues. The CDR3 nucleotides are TGCAGCGTTGGATTGAGTCGGAATGAGCAGTTCTTC. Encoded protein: CSVGLSRNEQFF.

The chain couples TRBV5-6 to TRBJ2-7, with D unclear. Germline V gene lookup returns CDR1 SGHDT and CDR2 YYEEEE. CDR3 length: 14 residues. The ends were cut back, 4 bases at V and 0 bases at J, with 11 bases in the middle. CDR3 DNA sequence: TGTGCCAGCAGCCCCCTCCCAGGCTCCTACGAGCAGTACTTC. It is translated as CASSPLPGSYEQYF.

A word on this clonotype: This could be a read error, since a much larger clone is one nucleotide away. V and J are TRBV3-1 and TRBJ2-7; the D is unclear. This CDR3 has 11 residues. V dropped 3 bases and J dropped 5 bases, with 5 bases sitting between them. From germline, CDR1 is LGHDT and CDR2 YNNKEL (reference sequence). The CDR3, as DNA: TGTGCCAGCAGCCATACTAACGAGCAGTACTTC. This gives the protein CASSHTNEQYF.

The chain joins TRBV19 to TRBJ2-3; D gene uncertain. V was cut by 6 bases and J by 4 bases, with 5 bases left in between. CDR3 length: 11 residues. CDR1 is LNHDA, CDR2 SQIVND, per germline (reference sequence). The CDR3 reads CASSHSDTQYF. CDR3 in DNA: TGTGCCAGTAGCCATTCAGATACGCAGTATTTT.

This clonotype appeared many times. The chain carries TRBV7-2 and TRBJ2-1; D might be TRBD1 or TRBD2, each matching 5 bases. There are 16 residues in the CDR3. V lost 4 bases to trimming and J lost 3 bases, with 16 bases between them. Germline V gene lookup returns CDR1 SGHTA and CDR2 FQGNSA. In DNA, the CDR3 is TGTGCCAGCAGCTCAGAGGGGCTCCCCAACTACAATGAGCAGTTCTTC. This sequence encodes CASSSEGLPNYNEQFF. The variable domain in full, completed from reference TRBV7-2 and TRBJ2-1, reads GAGVSQSPSNKVTEKGKDVELRCDPISGHTALYWYRQSLGQGLEFLIYFQGNSAPDKSGLPSDRFSAERTGGSVSTLTIQRTQQEDSAVYLCASSSEGLPNYNEQFFGPGTRLTVL.

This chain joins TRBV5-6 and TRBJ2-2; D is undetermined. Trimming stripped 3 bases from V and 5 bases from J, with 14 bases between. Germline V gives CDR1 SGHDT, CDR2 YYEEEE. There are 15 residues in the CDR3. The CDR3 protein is CASSSDPLRTGELFF. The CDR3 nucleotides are TGTGCCAGCAGCTCCGACCCATTGAGAACCGGGGAGCTGTTTTTT.

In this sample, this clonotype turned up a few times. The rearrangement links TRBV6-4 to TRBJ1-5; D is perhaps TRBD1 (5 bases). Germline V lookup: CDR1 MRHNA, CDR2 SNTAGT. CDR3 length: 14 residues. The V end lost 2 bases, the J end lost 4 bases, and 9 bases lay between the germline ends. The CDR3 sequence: CASSDGGRNQPQHF. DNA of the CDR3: TGTGCCAGCAGTGACGGGGGGAGAAATCAGCCCCAGCATTTT.

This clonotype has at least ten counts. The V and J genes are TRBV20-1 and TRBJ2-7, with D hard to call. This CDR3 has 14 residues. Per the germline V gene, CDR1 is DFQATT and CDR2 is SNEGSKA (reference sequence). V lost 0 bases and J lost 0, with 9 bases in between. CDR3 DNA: TGCAGTGCTAGAGATTCCAGACACTCCTACGAGCAGTACTTC. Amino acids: CSARDSRHSYEQYF.

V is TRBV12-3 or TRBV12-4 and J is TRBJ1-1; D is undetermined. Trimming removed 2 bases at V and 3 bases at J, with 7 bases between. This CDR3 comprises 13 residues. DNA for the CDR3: TGTGCCAGCAGTTTATCCATGGACACTGAAGCTTTCTTT. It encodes CASSLSMDTEAFF.

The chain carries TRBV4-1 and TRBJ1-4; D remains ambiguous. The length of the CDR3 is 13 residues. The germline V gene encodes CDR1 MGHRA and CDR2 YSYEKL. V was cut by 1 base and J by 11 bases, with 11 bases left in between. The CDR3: CASSQVLSRKLFF. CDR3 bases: TGCGCCAGCAGCCAAGTGCTCTCCAGGAAACTGTTTTTT.

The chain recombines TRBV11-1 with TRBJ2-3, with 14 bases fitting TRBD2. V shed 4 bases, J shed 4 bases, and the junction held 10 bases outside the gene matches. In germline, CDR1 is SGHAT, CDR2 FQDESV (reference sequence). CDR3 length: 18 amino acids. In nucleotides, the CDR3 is TGTGCCAGCAGCTCCTTAACGGGACTAGCGGGAGTTTCAGATACGCAGTATTTT. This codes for CASSSLTGLAGVSDTQYF.

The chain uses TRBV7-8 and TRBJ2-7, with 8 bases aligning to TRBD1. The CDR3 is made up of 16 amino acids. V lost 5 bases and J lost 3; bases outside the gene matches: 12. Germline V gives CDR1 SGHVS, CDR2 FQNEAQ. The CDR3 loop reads CASSLRGPSLHYEQYF. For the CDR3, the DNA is TGTGCCAGCAGCCTCAGGGGGCCCTCCCTTCACTACGAGCAGTACTTC.